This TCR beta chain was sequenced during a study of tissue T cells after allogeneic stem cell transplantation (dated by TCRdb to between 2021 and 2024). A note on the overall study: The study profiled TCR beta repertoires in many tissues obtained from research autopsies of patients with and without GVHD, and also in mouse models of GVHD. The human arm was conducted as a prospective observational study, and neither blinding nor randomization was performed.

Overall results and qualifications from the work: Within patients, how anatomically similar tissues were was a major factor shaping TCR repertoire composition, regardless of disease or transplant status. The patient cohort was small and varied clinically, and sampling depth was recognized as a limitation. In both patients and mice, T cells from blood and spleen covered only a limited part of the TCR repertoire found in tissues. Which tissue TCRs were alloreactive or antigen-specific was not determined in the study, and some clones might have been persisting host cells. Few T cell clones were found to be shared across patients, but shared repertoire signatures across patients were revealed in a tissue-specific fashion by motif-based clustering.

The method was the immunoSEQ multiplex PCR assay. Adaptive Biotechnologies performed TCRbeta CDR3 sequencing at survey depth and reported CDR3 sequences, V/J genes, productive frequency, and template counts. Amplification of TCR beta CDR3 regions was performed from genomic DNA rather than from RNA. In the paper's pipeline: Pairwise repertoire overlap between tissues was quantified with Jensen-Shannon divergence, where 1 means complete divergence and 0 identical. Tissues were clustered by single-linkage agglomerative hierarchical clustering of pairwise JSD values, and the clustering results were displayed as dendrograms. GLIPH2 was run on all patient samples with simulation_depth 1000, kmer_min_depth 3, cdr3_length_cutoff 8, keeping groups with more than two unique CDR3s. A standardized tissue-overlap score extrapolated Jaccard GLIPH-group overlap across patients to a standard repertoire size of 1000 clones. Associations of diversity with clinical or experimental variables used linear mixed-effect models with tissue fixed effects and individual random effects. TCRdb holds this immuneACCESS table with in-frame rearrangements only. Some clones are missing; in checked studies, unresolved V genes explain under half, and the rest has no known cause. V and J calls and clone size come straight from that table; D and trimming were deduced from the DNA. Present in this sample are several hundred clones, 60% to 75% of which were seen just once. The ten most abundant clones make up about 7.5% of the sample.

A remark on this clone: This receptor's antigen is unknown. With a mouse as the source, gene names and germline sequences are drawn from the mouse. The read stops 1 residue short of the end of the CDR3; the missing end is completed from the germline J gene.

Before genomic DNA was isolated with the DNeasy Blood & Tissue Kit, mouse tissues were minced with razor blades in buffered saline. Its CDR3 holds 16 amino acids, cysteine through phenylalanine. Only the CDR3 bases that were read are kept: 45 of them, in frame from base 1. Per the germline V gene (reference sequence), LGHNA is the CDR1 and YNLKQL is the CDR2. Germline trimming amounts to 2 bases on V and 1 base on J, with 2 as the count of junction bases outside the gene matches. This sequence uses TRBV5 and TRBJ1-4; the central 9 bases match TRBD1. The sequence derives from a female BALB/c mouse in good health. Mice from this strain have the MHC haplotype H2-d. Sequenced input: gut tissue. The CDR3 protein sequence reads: CASSQKGQGSNERLFF. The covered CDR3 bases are TGTGCCAGCAGCCAAAAGGGACAGGGTTCCAACGAAAGATTATTT.